This T cell receptor (beta chain) was profiled in a study of T cells in Graves' hyperthyroidism and ophthalmopathy. Study findings and constraints: Median prediction lead before ophthalmopathy onset was about 6.7 months with the model. The majority of expanded thyroid clonotypes above 0.001 also appeared in blood.

This CDR3 region has 14 residues. The germline V and J ends were trimmed by 3 bases and 8 bases, with 17 bases remaining between them. Germline CDR1 is SGHRS and CDR2 is YFSETQ. This clonotype has only a few counts. Its antigen is still unknown. Amplification of TCR beta CDR3 regions used RNA as the template. HTBI primers were employed in a first-round RT-PCR of the TCR CDR3. One entry per CDR3 protein, called by TCRdb with MiXCR from the multiplex PCR reads. The data contain around 370,000 distinct CDR3 sequences, approximately 17% of them singletons. V gene TRBV5-1 combines with J gene TRBJ1-2; D may be TRBD1 (5 bases). The material sequenced was blood. The clonotype comes from a man younger than 35 with Graves' ophthalmopathy. As DNA, the CDR3 is TGCGCCAGCAGCTCCCCACCAGGGAAGACCGGCTACACCTTC. It translates to CASSSPPGKTGYTF.